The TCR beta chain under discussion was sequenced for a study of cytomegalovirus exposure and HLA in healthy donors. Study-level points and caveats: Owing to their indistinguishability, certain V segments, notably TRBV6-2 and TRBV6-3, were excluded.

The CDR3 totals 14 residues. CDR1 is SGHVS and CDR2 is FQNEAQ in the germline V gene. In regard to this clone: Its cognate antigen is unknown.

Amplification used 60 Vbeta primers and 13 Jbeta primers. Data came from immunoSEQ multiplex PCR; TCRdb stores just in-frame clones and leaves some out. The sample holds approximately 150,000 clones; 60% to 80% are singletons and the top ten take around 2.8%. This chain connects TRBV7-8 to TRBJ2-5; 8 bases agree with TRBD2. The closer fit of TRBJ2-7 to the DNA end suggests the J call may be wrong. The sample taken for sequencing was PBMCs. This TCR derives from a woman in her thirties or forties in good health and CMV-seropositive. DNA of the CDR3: TGTGCCAGCGCCCGAAGCGGGGGAATCTACGAGCAGTACTTC. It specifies CASARSGGIYEQYF.